The 19 T cell receptor beta chains in this list originate from one sample, sequenced in a study of blood T cell repertoires in COVID-19. Clones were read by immunoSEQ multiplex PCR, and TCRdb kept only the in-frame ones, dropping some. This table holds around 70,000 clones, about 92% found once. The specimen sequenced was peripheral blood. These receptors all stem from a human donor in a cohort sampled during active COVID-19.

The CDR3 region has the DNA TGTGCCAGCAGTGACGCCGTATGGGGCAGTTTCAATCAGCCCCAGCATTTT. Encoded protein: CASSDAVWGSFNQPQHF. J is TRBJ1-5 and V is TRBV6-1; tentative D call: TRBD1 (5 bases). This CDR3 is 17 amino acids long. V was shortened by 3 bases and J by 3 bases, with 18 bases between the two germline ends. Looked up from germline, CDR1 is MNHNS and CDR2 is SASEGT.

The count of this clone is one. The J gene is TRBJ1-2, the V gene TRBV30; 7 bases agree with TRBD1. CDR1 and CDR2 from the germline V gene are GTSNPN and SVGIG (reference sequence). The CDR3 spans 13 residues. V gave up 2 bases and J gave up 3 bases; unmatched junction bases: 3. CDR3 DNA: TGTGCCTGGAGTTCGGACAGGTACTATGGCTACACCTTC. This encodes CAWSSDRYYGYTF. The complete variable domain, with remaining parts taken from reference TRBV30 and TRBJ1-2, reads SQTIHQWPATLVQPVGSPLSLECTVEGTSNPNLYWYRQAAGRGLQLLFYSVGIGQISSEVPQNLSASRPQDRQFILSSKKLLLSDSGFYLCAWSSDRYYGYTFGSGTRLTVV.

This sequence joins TRBV7-8 and TRBJ1-5; D is possibly TRBD1 (6 bases). Germline values: CDR1 SGHVS, CDR2 FQNEAQ. With 1 base removed from V and 0 bases from J, the gap between germline ends came to 10 bases. This CDR3 is built from 16 residues. CDR3 bases: TGTGCCAGCAGCTTAGGAATAGGGGGTAGCAATCAGCCCCAGCATTTT. Protein product: CASSLGIGGSNQPQHF.

The gene calls are TRBV6-5 and TRBJ2-7, with a possible D match to TRBD2 (6 bases). CDR3 length: 14 residues. Trimming pared 4 bases from V and 2 bases from J, leaving 12 bases between. Germline CDR1 is MNHEY and CDR2 is SVGAGI. CDR3 bases: TGTGCCAGCAGTTCGATCAGCGGGCCCTACGAGCAGTACTTC. Translating it yields CASSSISGPYEQYF.

The V and J genes are TRBV6-2 or TRBV6-3 and TRBJ2-7, with 8 bases that match TRBD1. Trimming cost V 5 bases and J 2 bases; bases outside gene matches: 5. The germline V gene has CDR1 MNHEY and CDR2 SVGEGT. This CDR3 contains 14 residues. Here the CDR3 reads CASSTTGGPYEQYF. The CDR3 DNA sequence: TGTGCCAGCAGTACCACAGGGGGTCCCTACGAGCAGTACTTC.

The rearrangement joins TRBV4-3 to TRBJ2-5; TRBD2 matches at 13 bases. The trim removed 0 bases at V and 4 bases at J, leaving 11 bases unmatched. Looked up from germline, CDR1 is LGHNA and CDR2 is YSLEER. This CDR3 has 19 residues. CDR3 sequence: CASSQDRRRRLAGGETQYF. In DNA, the CDR3 is TGCGCCAGCAGCCAAGACCGGAGAAGGCGACTAGCGGGGGGAGAGACCCAGTACTTC.

V and J are TRBV15 and TRBJ2-7; tentative D call: TRBD2 (6 bases). CDR3 size: 13 residues. Trimming took 3 bases from V and 3 from J, leaving 9 bases between them. CDR1 is LNHNV, CDR2 YYDKDF, per germline (reference sequence). The DNA for the CDR3 is TGTGCCACCAGCAGCGGCGGGAACTACGAGCAGTACTTC. The encoded protein is CATSSGGNYEQYF.

In its sample, this clone was seen once. The chain employs TRBV2 and TRBJ2-3, with no clear D. V gave up 5 bases and J gave up 2 bases, with 11 bases separating them. CDR3 length: 14 residues. CDR1 SNHLY and CDR2 FYNNEI come from the germline V gene. The CDR3 region has the DNA TGTGCCAGCAGTAACCGAGGTTACACAGATACGCAGTATTTT. Its translation: CASSNRGYTDTQYF.

This clone was detected a few times. The CDR3 sequence is CASSPDRETGEQFF. The CDR3 nucleotides read TGCGCCAGCAGCCCCGACAGGGAGACAGGTGAGCAGTTCTTC. V is TRBV5-1 and J is TRBJ2-1; TRBD1 matches 7 bases. The V segment lost 4 bases and the J segment 9 bases; nucleotides outside the gene matches: 10. Germline V gene lookup returns CDR1 SGHRS and CDR2 YFSETQ. This CDR3 spans 14 amino acids.

V usage is TRBV7-2 and J usage is TRBJ2-7, with a tentative D call TRBD1 (6 bases). The V end lost 1 base, the J end lost 4 bases, and 11 bases lay between the germline ends. The length of the CDR3 is 14 residues. Germline CDR1 is SGHTA and CDR2 is FQGNSA. This CDR3 is CASSLDRVAYEQYF. Written as DNA, the CDR3 is TGTGCCAGCAGCTTAGACAGGGTGGCGTACGAGCAGTACTTC.

This clone was seen once. J is TRBJ2-3 and V is TRBV7-9; 7 bases are a match to TRBD2. CDR3 size: 13 residues. Per the germline V gene, CDR1 is SEHNR and CDR2 is FQNEAQ (reference sequence). The J segment lost 4 bases and the V segment lost 4 bases, leaving 2 bases of the junction unmatched. The CDR3 DNA reads TGTGCCAGCAGCTACACTAGCGCAGATACGCAGTATTTT. Translating gives CASSYTSADTQYF.

V and J are TRBV30 and TRBJ2-7, with 9 bases fitting TRBD2. The V gene end was trimmed by 3 bases and the J gene end by 2 bases; junction bases not matched to a gene: 2. The length of the CDR3 is 13 residues. Germline assignment: CDR1 GTSNPN and CDR2 SVGIG (reference sequence). The CDR3 DNA is TGTGCCTGGAGGACTAGCGGTACCTACGAGCAGTACTTC. It yields the protein CAWRTSGTYEQYF.

The chain uses TRBV7-6 and TRBJ2-6; D is unclear. Trimming shortened V by 4 bases and J by 5 bases, and 6 bases separated the two germline ends. The CDR3 extends over 13 amino acids. Germline-derived CDR1 and CDR2 are SGHVS and FNYEAQ. CDR3 sequence (DNA): TGTGCCAGCAGCTCAAGCCGGGCCAACGTCCTGACTTTC. The encoded protein is CASSSSRANVLTF.

The V gene is TRBV28, the J gene TRBJ2-5; weak D call: TRBD2 (7 bases). This CDR3 comprises 14 residues. The V gene lost 6 bases and the J gene lost 5 bases, with 16 bases spanning the gap. Germline V gene sequence: CDR1 MDHEN, CDR2 SYDVKM. The CDR3 loop reads CASRREGGWETQYF. The CDR3 DNA follows: TGTGCCAGCAGGCGTGAGGGGGGGTGGGAGACCCAGTACTTC.

The CDR3 spells CASSFRTADSDTQYF. CDR3 DNA sequence: TGTGCCAGCAGCTTCCGGACAGCGGACTCCGATACGCAGTATTTT. This chain uses TRBV7-2 with TRBJ2-3; a possible D gene is TRBD1 (6 bases). The V end lost 3 bases, the J end lost 6 bases, and 16 bases lay between the germline ends. There are 15 residues in the CDR3. Germline loops: CDR1 SGHTA, CDR2 FQGNSA.

This clone was recorded once. The chain combines TRBV7-9 with TRBJ2-2; no clear D. The CDR3 runs 14 residues. Germline V lookup: CDR1 SEHNR, CDR2 FQNEAQ (reference sequence). V was trimmed by 1 base and J by 5 bases, leaving 8 bases between them. CDR3 sequence (DNA): TGTGCCAGCAGCTTAGAACTGACTACCGGGGAGCTGTTTTTT. It encodes CASSLELTTGELFF.

V usage is TRBV18 and J usage is TRBJ1-1; the D is unclear. Deletions cut 2 bases from V and 1 base from J, with 8 bases between. Germline CDR1 and CDR2: KGHSH and LQKENI. CDR3 size: 14 residues. DNA of the CDR3: TGTGCCAGCTCACCAGCCCGGGAGAACACTGAAGCTTTCTTT. This gives the protein CASSPARENTEAFF.

The chain uses TRBV7-8 and TRBJ2-1, with D possibly matching TRBD1 (6 bases). CDR1 and CDR2 from the germline V gene are SGHVS and FQNEAQ. The CDR3 is made up of 14 amino acids. The ends were cut back, 1 base at V and 7 bases at J, with 11 bases in the middle. The DNA for the CDR3 is TGTGCCAGCAGCTTAGGGACCACAGGGAATGAGCAGTTCTTC. Translating gives CASSLGTTGNEQFF.

V usage is TRBV29-1 and J usage is TRBJ2-3, with D possibly TRBD2 on 5 matching bases. This CDR3 region has 16 residues. CDR1 is SQVTM and CDR2 is ANQGSEA in the germline V gene. V lost 6 bases and J lost 3, with 22 bases in between. CDR3 in DNA: TGCAGCGTCCTCATCGTCGAGGGAGCAGTGACAGATACGCAGTATTTT. Translating it yields CSVLIVEGAVTDTQYF.